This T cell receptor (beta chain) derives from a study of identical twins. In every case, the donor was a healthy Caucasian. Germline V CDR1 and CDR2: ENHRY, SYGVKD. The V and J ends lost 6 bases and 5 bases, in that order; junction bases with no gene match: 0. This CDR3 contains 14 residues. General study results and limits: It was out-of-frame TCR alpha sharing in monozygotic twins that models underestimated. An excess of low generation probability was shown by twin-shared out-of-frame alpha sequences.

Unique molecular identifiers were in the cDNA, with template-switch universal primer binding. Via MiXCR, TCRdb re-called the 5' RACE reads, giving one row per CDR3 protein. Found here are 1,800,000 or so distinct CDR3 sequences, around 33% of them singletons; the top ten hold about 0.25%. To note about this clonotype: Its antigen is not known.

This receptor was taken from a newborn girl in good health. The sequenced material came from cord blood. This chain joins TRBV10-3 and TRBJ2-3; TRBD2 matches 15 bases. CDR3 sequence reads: CAIRGLAGGDTQYF. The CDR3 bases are TGTGCCATCAGGGGACTAGCGGGGGGAGATACGCAGTATTTT.